This TCR beta chain appears in the sequencing data of a study of blood T cell repertoires in COVID-19. On the study more broadly: Both acute and convalescent COVID-19 samples were obtained from the United States, Italy and Spain. From T cells, B-cell-depleted T cells, or PBMCs came the material, which was cDNA or gDNA.

This clone was detected a few times. The CDR3 length is 16 residues. Participants came from around 25 US areas, aged about 18 to 89 years. Generated by immunoSEQ multiplex PCR, the TCRdb table keeps only in-frame clones and is missing some. Altogether fewer than 350,000 clones are present, over 75% being singletons, with the ten largest covering less than 2.5%. The sample taken for sequencing was PBMCs or T cells enriched from blood (not recorded which). This sequence originates from a man younger than 40 who had recovered from COVID-19. The chain is built from TRBV21-1 and TRBJ1-6; TRBD1 is the table's D call and was not checked against the DNA. TRBV21-1 counts as a pseudogene. In nucleotides, the CDR3 is TGTGCCAGCAGCAAATCAAAAGTTCAGGGGGGTTCACCCCTCCACTTT. It encodes CASSKSKVQGGSPLHF.